This paragraph covers one TCR beta chain sequence. Antigen unknown. The sample originates from a study of cytomegalovirus exposure and HLA in healthy donors. The CDR3 has 14 residues. The germline CDR1 and CDR2 sequences are SQVTM and ANQGSEA. Trimming cost V 6 bases and J 2 bases; bases outside gene matches: 8. Notes on the study in general: A later analysis associated 15,000 or so TCR beta sequences with HLA alleles at a 0.05 false discovery rate.

Both 60 Vbeta primers and 13 Jbeta primers went into the PCR. Method: immunoSEQ multiplex PCR; TCRdb's copy keeps in-frame clones and lacks some. Seen here are tens of thousands of clones, around 78% observed once, and the top ten hold 4.4%. The gene calls are TRBV29-1 and TRBJ2-3, with TRBD2 identical over 7 bases. The sequenced sample consisted of PBMCs. The sequence was collected from a male donor in good health and CMV-seropositive. CDR3 sequence reads: CSVISGDYTDTQYF. Written as DNA, the CDR3 is TGCAGCGTCATCAGCGGGGATTACACAGATACGCAGTATTTT.